The rows below give T cell receptor beta chains drawn from one sample of a study of blood T cell repertoires in COVID-19. This table comes from immunoSEQ multiplex PCR, and its TCRdb copy is limited to in-frame clones, with some not included. Of approximately 100,000 clones listed, around 75% are singletons. Sequencing was carried out using peripheral blood. The origin of the receptors is a human donor with acute or convalescent COVID-19. The donor label of this sample is uncertain. Both conserved end residues are part of each CDR3. The D gene is left open where the match is weak. Some rows have no size entry. The others give once, few or many, or a class for an expanded clone.

>TRBJ2-6|.|TRBV7-2|once
CASRPQSSGANVLTF
TGTGCCAGCAGACCACAGAGCTCTGGGGCCAACGTCCTGACTTTC
>TRBJ2-7|TRBD1|TRBV29-1|.
CSAGGTGGHEQYF
TGCAGCGCCGGCGGGACAGGGGGCCACGAGCAGTACTTC
>TRBJ1-2|.|TRBV14|.
CASSQGGSRDYGYTF
TGTGCCAGCAGCCAAGGAGGGTCCCGGGACTATGGCTACACCTTC
>TRBJ2-2|.|TRBV5-5|once
CASSLEPHTGELFF
TGTGCCAGCAGCTTGGAGCCTCACACCGGGGAGCTGTTTTTT
>TRBJ2-1|TRBD1|TRBV9|.
CASSGSNRGGEQFF
TGTGCCAGCAGCGGCAGTAACAGGGGCGGTGAGCAGTTCTTC
>TRBJ1-5|.|TRBV2|.
CASSLDGLNQPQHF
TGTGCCAGCAGTTTGGACGGACTCAATCAGCCCCAGCATTTT
>TRBJ1-1|TRBD1|TRBV2|few
CASTSVPGGTTEAFF
TGTGCCAGCACGAGCGTCCCAGGGGGGACCACTGAAGCTTTCTTT
>TRBJ2-7|.|TRBV7-4|.
CASRKTGIYEQYF
TGTGCCAGCAGGAAAACAGGGATCTACGAGCAGTACTTC
>TRBJ1-6|.|TRBV10-3|.
CAISDTQGNNSPLHF
TGTGCCATCAGTGATACACAGGGTAATAATTCACCCCTCCACTTT
>TRBJ2-3|.|TRBV7-9|once
CASSLETDTQYF
TGTGCCAGCAGCTTGGAGACAGATACGCAGTATTTT
>TRBJ1-1|.|TRBV7-9|few
CASSLVEINTEAFF
TGTGCCAGCAGCTTAGTAGAAATTAACACTGAAGCTTTCTTT
>TRBJ1-6|.|TRBV5-1|few
CASSLVLPGFGSPLHF
TGCGCCAGCAGCTTGGTATTGCCGGGGTTCGGTTCACCCCTCCACTTT
>TRBJ1-5|.|TRBV28|few
CASSSSLQPQHF
TGTGCCAGCAGTTCCTCTTTGCAGCCCCAGCATTTT
>TRBJ1-1|.|TRBV7-2|.
CASSLGAYMNTEAFF
TGTGCCAGCAGCCTGGGGGCATACATGAACACTGAAGCTTTCTTT
>TRBJ2-3|.|TRBV18|.
CASSPRGVPDTQYF
TGTGCCAGCTCACCACGGGGCGTCCCAGATACGCAGTATTTT
>TRBJ1-1|.|TRBV5-1|.
CASSYSDRTTVYTEAFF
TGCGCCAGCAGTTATTCCGACCGGACGACAGTCTACACTGAAGCTTTCTTT
>TRBJ2-5|TRBD2|TRBV5-8|few
CASSLAGRLAQRETQYF
TGTGCCAGCAGCTTGGCCGGTAGACTAGCGCAAAGGGAGACCCAGTACTTC
>TRBJ1-2|.|TRBV28|once
CASSLSAGARGYTF
TGTGCCAGCAGTTTATCGGCGGGGGCGCGGGGCTACACCTTC
>TRBJ1-2|TRBD1|TRBV28|.
CASRPGQGYYGYTF
TGTGCCAGCAGACCGGGACAGGGGTACTATGGCTACACCTTC
>TRBJ2-2|TRBD2|TRBV28|.
CASSFRTSGGVGELFF
TGTGCCAGCAGTTTTCGGACTAGCGGGGGGGTCGGGGAGCTGTTTTTT
>TRBJ1-1|.|TRBV3-1/TRBV3-2|.
CASSQQGGYTEAFF
TGTGCCAGCAGCCAACAGGGAGGTTACACTGAAGCTTTCTTT
>TRBJ2-7|.|TRBV21-1|once
CASIDTRRSRGDYEQYF
TGTGCCAGCATTGACACAAGGCGGTCAAGGGGCGATTACGAGCAGTACTTC
>TRBJ2-7|.|TRBV6-5|.
CASNQRRDRGYEQYF
TGTGCCAGCAACCAAAGGCGGGACAGAGGCTACGAGCAGTACTTC
>TRBJ2-2|.|TRBV11-2|.
CASSPTGQGYTGELFF
TGTGCCAGCAGCCCTACCGGGCAGGGGTACACCGGGGAGCTGTTTTTT
>TRBJ2-5|.|TRBV6-5|.
CASSPRVQETQYF
TGTGCCAGCAGTCCACGGGTACAAGAGACCCAGTACTTC
>TRBJ2-2|.|TRBV2|.
CASSAWGAVTGELFF
TGTGCCAGCAGTGCCTGGGGCGCGGTCACCGGGGAGCTGTTTTTT
>TRBJ1-3|TRBD1|TRBV18|.
CASSPLTGVDTIYF
TGTGCCAGCTCACCACTTACAGGGGTAGACACCATATATTTT
>TRBJ1-6|.|TRBV11-2|.
CASSLGRTGVHNSPLHF
TGTGCCAGCAGCTTAGGGCGGACTGGGGTTCATAATTCACCCCTCCACTTT
>TRBJ1-1|.|TRBV2|.
CASSTPLGGFPMNTEAFF
TGTGCCAGCAGCACCCCTTTGGGGGGATTCCCCATGAACACTGAAGCTTTCTTT
>TRBJ2-1|TRBD1|TRBV28|.
CASILGGNPYNEQFF
TGTGCCAGCATCTTAGGGGGCAACCCCTACAATGAGCAGTTCTTC
>TRBJ2-6|.|TRBV18|.
CASSPPINSGANVLTF
TGTGCCAGCTCACCGCCTATAAACTCTGGGGCCAACGTCCTGACTTTC
>TRBJ1-4|TRBD1|TRBV10-3|.
CAISEAKTGGNEKLFF
TGTGCCATCAGTGAGGCTAAGACAGGGGGAAATGAAAAACTGTTTTTT